The next 17 T cell receptor beta chains were all read from a single sample in a study of regulatory T cells in long-lasting Graves disease. Time point denoted: newly diagnosed GD, antithyroid drugs for less than 3 months. From RNA extracted from PBMCs, the TCR library was made. Assembly of TCR beta libraries relied on iRepertoire HTBI primers together with Arm-PCR of CDR3 regions. TCRdb re-called the multiplex PCR reads with MiXCR, one entry per CDR3 protein. The sample lists about 240,000 distinct CDR3 sequences, 20% to 25% occurring once. This sample comprised peripheral blood mononuclear cells (PBMCs), obtained at new diagnosis, from a patient treated with antithyroid drugs. These receptors were obtained from a female donor with Graves disease.

The chain combines TRBV4-1 with TRBJ1-2, with D possibly being TRBD1 (5 bases). This CDR3 contains 14 residues. Trimming removed 0 bases at V and 8 bases at J, with 13 bases between. CDR1 and CDR2 from the germline V gene are MGHRA and YSYEKL. Written as DNA, the CDR3 is TGCGCCAGCAGCCAAGATACCGACAGAAGAGGCTACACCTTC. This codes for CASSQDTDRRGYTF.

This clonotype showed up just a few times. The chain is built from TRBV19 and TRBJ1-6; possible D gene TRBD1, 5 bases. The CDR3 is 16 amino acids. Germline V lookup: CDR1 LNHDA, CDR2 SQIVND (reference sequence). Trimming pared 3 bases from V and 0 bases from J, leaving 9 bases between. In nucleotides, the CDR3 is TGTGCCAGTAGTATCGCAGGGAGCTCCTATAATTCACCCCTCCACTTT. It translates to CASSIAGSSYNSPLHF. Combining the CDR3 with reference TRBV19 and TRBJ1-6 gives the whole variable domain DGGITQSPKYLFRKEGQNVTLSCEQNLNHDAMYWYRQDPGQGLRLIYYSQIVNDFQKGDIAEGYSVSREKKESFPLTVTSAQKNPTAFYLCASSIAGSSYNSPLHFGNGTRLTVT.

This clonotype was found many times. The chain has TRBV7-9 and TRBJ1-1; D is undetermined. Trimming took off 1 base at V and 5 bases at J, with 5 bases between the two ends. The CDR3 is 12 residues long. The V gene's germline CDR1 is SEHNR and CDR2 FQNEAQ (reference sequence). The CDR3 spells CASSLGLTEAFF. The CDR3, as DNA: TGTGCCAGCAGCTTAGGGTTGACTGAAGCTTTCTTT.

Worth noting for this clonotype: A far larger clone is one nucleotide away, so this likely arose from a read error. The V call is TRBV7-8, the J call TRBJ2-5; TRBD2 agrees at 8 bases. CDR3 length equals 17 residues. V lost 1 base to trimming and J lost 5 bases; unmatched junction nucleotides: 12. CDR1 is SGHVS, CDR2 FQNEAQ, per germline. CDR3 DNA: TGTGCCAGCAGCTTAGAGGGTGGCGGGGGGCATGAGGAGACCCAGTACTTC. Its protein is CASSLEGGGGHEETQYF.

With respect to this clonotype: This likely reflects a read error, since a far larger clone is one base away. The gene calls are TRBV5-1 and TRBJ2-5, with a possible D match to TRBD1 (5 bases). With the DNA end fitting TRBJ2-1 better, the J assignment may be wrong. The CDR3 is 14 residues long. Germline CDR1 and CDR2: SGHRS and YFSETQ. This chain's CDR3 is CASSLGQGLNGQFF. CDR3 DNA: TGCGCCAGCAGCTTGGGGCAGGGTCTGAATGGGCAGTTCTTC.

This clonotype appeared many times. The gene calls are TRBV11-2 and TRBJ1-1, with a tentative D call TRBD1 (5 bases). The CDR3 contains 14 residues. In germline, CDR1 is SGHAT, CDR2 FQNNGV. V was trimmed by 1 base and J by 6 bases, leaving 12 bases between them. CDR3 in amino acids: CASSLAGVRAEAFF. CDR3 DNA: TGTGCCAGCAGCTTAGCGGGTGTCAGGGCTGAAGCTTTCTTT.

This sequence joins TRBV6-1 and TRBJ2-3; 7 bases agree with TRBD1. Per germline, CDR1 MNHNS and CDR2 SASEGT. The length of the CDR3 is 16 residues. V was pared by 6 bases and J by 2 bases, with 11 bases of the junction left unmatched. The DNA of the CDR3 is TGTGCCAGCAGACCCGCGACAGGGTCCCACACAGATACGCAGTATTTT. It specifies CASRPATGSHTDTQYF.

The chain employs TRBV2 and TRBJ2-3; D may be TRBD2 (6 bases). Germline-derived CDR1 and CDR2 are SNHLY and FYNNEI. The V and J ends lost 6 bases and 2 bases respectively, with 12 bases between them. CDR3 size: 14 residues. CDR3 coding DNA: TGTGCCAGCAGGGAGGGGTCCGCCACAGATACGCAGTATTTT. Translation gives CASREGSATDTQYF. The complete variable domain, with remaining parts taken from reference TRBV2 and TRBJ2-3, reads EPEVTQTPSHQVTQMGQEVILRCVPISNHLYFYWYRQILGQKVEFLVSFYNNEISEKSEIFDDQFSVERPDGSNFTLKIRSTKLEDSAMYFCASREGSATDTQYFGPGTRLTVL.

This clonotype was picked up many times. This chain's CDR3 is CASSVTDSYYGYTF. The CDR3 nucleotides read TGTGCCAGCAGCGTTACGGACAGTTACTATGGCTACACCTTC. This chain uses TRBV9 with TRBJ1-2, with TRBD1 as a possible D gene (6 bases). The CDR3 has 14 residues. Between the trimmed V and J ends, which lost 2 bases and 3 bases, there was a span of 11 bases. In germline, CDR1 is SGDLS, CDR2 YYNGEE.

This clonotype has more than one count but fewer than ten. The chain combines TRBV19 with TRBJ2-2; D may be TRBD1 (6 bases). Per the germline V gene, CDR1 is LNHDA and CDR2 is SQIVND (reference sequence). This CDR3 spans 15 amino acids. The V end lost 0 bases, the J end lost 3 bases, and 8 bases lay between the germline ends. The DNA of the CDR3 is TGTGCCAGTAGTATAGATCCAGGGGACACCGGGGAGCTGTTTTTT. Translation: CASSIDPGDTGELFF.

This clonotype was observed at least ten times. The V and J genes are TRBV6-1 and TRBJ1-2, with 8 positions matching TRBD1. This CDR3 has 13 residues. Germline V CDR1 and CDR2: MNHNS, SASEGT. With V trimmed by 6 bases and J by 6 bases, 6 bases remained unmatched. CDR3 sequence (DNA): TGTGCCAGCAGCCAGACAGGGGTGGATGGCTACACCTTC. This gives the protein CASSQTGVDGYTF.

This clonotype was seen many times. This chain links TRBV7-9 with TRBJ2-7, with TRBD1 as a possible D gene (5 bases). The germline CDR1 and CDR2 sequences are SEHNR and FQNEAQ (reference sequence). This CDR3 region has 15 residues. V was shortened by 4 bases and J by 1 base, with 14 bases between the two germline ends. The CDR3 sequence is CASSSPREPSYEQYF. The CDR3, as DNA: TGTGCCAGCAGCTCGCCCAGGGAACCTTCCTACGAGCAGTACTTC.

The V gene is TRBV6-2 or TRBV6-3, the J gene TRBJ1-2; D is perhaps TRBD1 (5 bases). Trimming shortened V by 10 bases and J by 2 bases, and 17 bases separated the two germline ends. The length of the CDR3 is 14 residues. From germline, CDR1 is MNHEY and CDR2 SVGEGT. CDR3 in DNA: TGTGCCAACGGGGGGATAGGACGGAACTATGGCTACACCTTC. Translating it yields CANGGIGRNYGYTF.

This clonotype has a count of ten or more. The chain recombines TRBV7-3 with TRBJ2-1, with TRBD1 matching 11 bases. The CDR3 has 15 amino acids. The V gene's germline CDR1 is SGHTA and CDR2 FQGTGA. Losses at the gene ends were 0 bases for V and 9 bases for J; bases not matched to a gene: 4. The CDR3 loop is CASSLTGQGAGEQFF. For the CDR3, the DNA is TGTGCCAGCAGCTTAACAGGACAGGGGGCCGGTGAGCAGTTCTTC.

Only one count was recorded for this clonotype. This sequence joins TRBV24-1 and TRBJ2-1; tentatively, D is TRBD1 or TRBD2 (5 bases each). The germline V gene has CDR1 KGHDR and CDR2 SFDVKD. The CDR3 consists of 14 residues. V was shortened by 2 bases and J by 4 bases, with 8 bases between the two germline ends. CDR3 nucleotides: TGTGCCACCAGTGATTGGGACGGGTACAATGAGCAGTTCTTC. Its protein is CATSDWDGYNEQFF.

This clonotype was seen many times. V and J are TRBV2 and TRBJ2-3; D is undetermined. Looked up from germline, CDR1 is SNHLY and CDR2 is FYNNEI. This CDR3 region has 11 residues. Between the trimmed V and J ends, which lost 7 bases and 5 bases, there was a span of 7 bases. In DNA, the CDR3 is TGTGCCAGCATGGTTTTAGATACGCAGTATTTT. Protein sequence: CASMVLDTQYF.

As for this clonotype: A far bigger clonotype differs at one base, so this is likely a read error. The gene calls are TRBV14 and TRBJ1-1; D is unclear. The CDR3 contains 13 residues. Germline values: CDR1 SGHDN, CDR2 FVKESK. V was clipped by 2 bases and J by 1 base, with 5 bases between them. The CDR3 nucleotides are TGTGCCAGCAGCCAACAGCGGAACACTGAAGCTTTCTTT. Its protein is CASSQQRNTEAFF.